Described below is a single TCR beta chain sequence and its context. Germline V gene lookup returns CDR1 MDHEN and CDR2 SYDVKM. Deletions cut 6 bases from V and 0 bases from J, with 11 bases between. This CDR3 has 14 residues. Authors' processing steps: Reference gene primer amplification gave estimated nucleated cell counts. Clones were read by immunoSEQ multiplex PCR, and TCRdb kept only the in-frame ones, dropping some. V, J and clone size are taken as reported in that table, and D and trimming were inferred from the DNA itself. Counted here are about 23,000 clones, just over 85% occurring once; the ten biggest clones make up more than 10%. The source of the sample is a study of blood T cell repertoires in COVID-19. Looking at the study overall: Acute-phase and convalescent COVID-19 samples originated in the United States, Italy and Spain. Nucleic acid was either cDNA or gDNA, and it came from T cells, B-cell-depleted T cells, or PBMCs.

The sequencing sample was made of peripheral blood. This chain connects TRBV28 to TRBJ1-1; D is perhaps TRBD1 (5 bases). This sequence was found in a woman older than 75 with active or convalescent COVID-19. The CDR3 nucleotides read TGTGCCAGCAGGGCCGGGGGATTGAACACTGAAGCTTTCTTT. This codes for CASRAGGLNTEAFF.